This passage covers 20 T cell receptor beta chains from one sample sequenced in a study of blood T cell repertoires in COVID-19. TCRdb's copy holds only in-frame clones and misses some; the assay was immunoSEQ multiplex PCR. The table lists some 320,000 clones, about 89% of them singletons. Sequenced material: PBMCs or T cells enriched from blood (not recorded which). These TCRs come from a woman aged 30 to 39 who had recovered from COVID-19.

The V and J genes are TRBV7-8 and TRBJ1-1; 7 nucleotides agree with TRBD1. Unmatched junction bases numbered 7, after V lost 5 bases and J lost 1 base. This CDR3 has 15 amino acids. CDR1 is SGHVS and CDR2 is FQNEAQ in the germline V gene. CDR3 sequence (DNA): TGTGCCAGCAGCGTGTACAGGGGTAAGAACACTGAAGCTTTCTTT. The encoded protein is CASSVYRGKNTEAFF.

This chain joins TRBV6-2 or TRBV6-3 and TRBJ1-2; TRBD1 matches 8 bases. There are 13 residues in the CDR3. The V gene end was trimmed by 2 bases and the J gene end by 7 bases; junction bases not matched to a gene: 3. Germline CDR1 and CDR2: MNHEY and SVGEGT. Here the CDR3 reads CASSYRQGAGYTF. In nucleotides, the CDR3 is TGTGCCAGCAGTTACAGGCAGGGGGCTGGCTACACCTTC.

This rearrangement joins TRBV9 to TRBJ2-5; 8 nucleotides match TRBD1. CDR3 length: 14 amino acids. Trimming at V came to 4 bases and at J to 4 bases, leaving 6 bases not matched to a gene. The V gene's germline CDR1 is SGDLS and CDR2 YYNGEE. CDR3 nucleotides: TGTGCCAGCAGCCCCCGGACAGGGCCAGAGACCCAGTACTTC. Translated: CASSPRTGPETQYF.

V is TRBV18 and J is TRBJ2-5, with 7 bases identical to TRBD1. J gave up 2 bases and V 3 bases, and 6 bases lay outside the gene matches. The germline CDR1 and CDR2 sequences are KGHSH and LQKENI. The CDR3 has 15 amino acids. The DNA for the CDR3 is TGTGCCAGCTCACCGCAGCCGGGACAGCAAGAGACCCAGTACTTC. Protein sequence: CASSPQPGQQETQYF.

V usage is TRBV5-1 and J usage is TRBJ2-1; 8 nucleotides align to TRBD2. The length of the CDR3 is 14 residues. From germline, CDR1 is SGHRS and CDR2 YFSETQ. J gave up 7 bases and V 6 bases, and 9 bases lay outside the gene matches. CDR3 nucleotide sequence: TGCGCCAGCACGACGGTAGCGGGGCGAAATGAGCAGTTCTTC. It yields the protein CASTTVAGRNEQFF.

This chain connects TRBV12-3 or TRBV12-4 to TRBJ2-5; D may be TRBD2 (6 bases). The V and J ends lost 5 bases and 4 bases respectively, with 11 bases between them. The CDR3 is 13 residues long. The CDR3 loop is CASSPGGPETQYF. Here the CDR3 DNA reads TGTGCCAGCAGTCCCGGGGGTCCAGAGACCCAGTACTTC.

This chain links TRBV6-5 with TRBJ1-2; D not certain. V was trimmed by 7 bases and J by 5 bases, leaving 8 bases between them. The CDR3 sequence is 11 residues long. Germline lookup yields CDR1 MNHEY and CDR2 SVGAGI. The CDR3 region has the DNA TGTGCCAGCACCGGAGGGTATGGCTACACCTTC. Translating it yields CASTGGYGYTF.

V gene TRBV6-5 combines with J gene TRBJ1-4; perhaps TRBD1 as D (6 bases). The CDR3 length is 16 residues. Trimming pared 4 bases from V and 4 bases from J, leaving 16 bases between. The germline gives CDR1 MNHEY, CDR2 SVGAGI. As DNA, the CDR3 is TGTGCCAGCAGTTCCCTGCCGGCAGGGGATAATGAAAAACTGTTTTTT. Protein sequence: CASSSLPAGDNEKLFF.

CDR3 amino acids: CASSLAHMNTEAFF. CDR3 DNA sequence: TGTGCCAGCAGCTTAGCGCACATGAACACTGAAGCTTTCTTT. The chain employs TRBV7-2 and TRBJ1-1; unclear D gene. The CDR3 loop spans 14 amino acids. Germline V gene sequence: CDR1 SGHTA, CDR2 FQGNSA. V was shortened by 0 bases and J by 0 bases, with 5 bases between the two germline ends.

The chain employs TRBV19 and TRBJ1-2; TRBD1 might be the D (5 bases). The CDR3 is 14 amino acids. CDR1 and CDR2 from the germline V gene are LNHDA and SQIVND (reference sequence). The V end lost 7 bases, the J end lost 5 bases, and 17 bases lay between the germline ends. CDR3 sequence: CASTTPGQGYGYTF. CDR3 nucleotides: TGTGCCAGTACCACCCCAGGGCAGGGATATGGCTACACCTTC. Together with reference TRBV19 and TRBJ1-2, the CDR3 gives the full variable domain: DGGITQSPKYLFRKEGQNVTLSCEQNLNHDAMYWYRQDPGQGLRLIYYSQIVNDFQKGDIAEGYSVSREKKESFPLTVTSAQKNPTAFYLCASTTPGQGYGYTFGSGTRLTVV.

The rearrangement links TRBV4-3 to TRBJ2-1, with D perhaps TRBD2 (7 bases). Trimming removed 0 bases from V and 3 bases from J, with 15 bases in between. The CDR3 is made up of 17 amino acids. Germline V gene sequence: CDR1 LGHNA, CDR2 YSLEER. The CDR3 region has the DNA TGCGCCAGCAGCCAAGATCGAGGGGGGGGTGACTACAATGAGCAGTTCTTC. Encoded protein: CASSQDRGGGDYNEQFF.

The chain links TRBV19 to TRBJ2-2; possible D gene TRBD2, 6 bases. Looked up from germline, CDR1 is LNHDA and CDR2 is SQIVND (reference sequence). The CDR3 has 14 residues. Trimming shortened V by 0 bases and J by 5 bases, and 7 bases separated the two germline ends. The CDR3 is CASSIDGGTGELFF. As DNA, the CDR3 is TGTGCCAGTAGTATAGATGGGGGGACCGGGGAGCTGTTTTTT.

This clone was detected a few times. The chain couples TRBV7-8 to TRBJ1-3; weak D call: TRBD1 (6 bases). Trimming took off 0 bases at V and 4 bases at J, with 10 bases between the two ends. The CDR3 is made up of 15 amino acids. CDR1 is SGHVS and CDR2 is FQNEAQ in the germline V gene. This CDR3 reads CASSLAPDRGNTIYF. The CDR3 nucleotides are TGTGCCAGCAGCTTAGCTCCCGACAGGGGAAACACCATATATTTT. The variable domain in full, completed from reference TRBV7-8 and TRBJ1-3, reads GAGVSQSPRYKVAKRGQDVALRCDPISGHVSLFWYQQALGQGPEFLTYFQNEAQLDKSGLPSDRFFAERPEGSVSTLKIQRTQQEDSAVYLCASSLAPDRGNTIYFGEGSWLTVV.

The chain employs TRBV9 and TRBJ2-5; 9 nucleotides agree with TRBD1. Germline V gene sequence: CDR1 SGDLS, CDR2 YYNGEE. There are 15 residues in the CDR3. V shed 4 bases and J 9 bases; nucleotides not matched to a gene: 13. In nucleotides, the CDR3 is TGTGCCAGCAGCCCCACCGGGACAGGGACTATTGCCCAGTACTTC. Translated, it gives CASSPTGTGTIAQYF.

This rearrangement joins TRBV6-5 to TRBJ1-1; D gene ambiguous. The CDR3 is made up of 14 amino acids. Germline values: CDR1 MNHEY, CDR2 SVGAGI. Trimming shortened V by 5 bases and J by 1 base, and 11 bases separated the two germline ends. For the CDR3, the DNA is TGTGCCAGCAGTCAGCATGCAGGGAACACTGAAGCTTTCTTT. Residues: CASSQHAGNTEAFF.

Here the CDR3 reads CATRTGQGTYEQYF. The CDR3 coding sequence is TGTGCCACTCGAACGGGACAGGGGACGTACGAGCAGTACTTC. The V call is TRBV10-3, the J call TRBJ2-7, with 10 bases lining up with TRBD1. The CDR3 length is 14 residues. CDR1 is ENHRY, CDR2 SYGVKD, per germline. V was clipped by 10 bases and J by 4 bases; unmatched bases: 10.

This clone was recorded a few times. The chain couples TRBV3-1 (or the pseudogene TRBV3-2) to TRBJ1-2; 10 bases are shared with TRBD1. The CDR3 totals 13 residues. V lost 3 bases and J lost 8; bases outside the gene matches: 3. Germline V lookup: CDR1 LGHDT, CDR2 YNNKEL (reference sequence). The CDR3 spells CASSQGTGEGYTF. In DNA, the CDR3 is TGTGCCAGCAGCCAGGGGACAGGGGAGGGCTACACCTTC.

V and J are TRBV20-1 and TRBJ2-5; 12 positions match TRBD2. The CDR3 runs to 16 residues. After removal of 3 bases from V and 5 bases from J, the junction contained 10 bases not matched to a gene. CDR1 is DFQATT and CDR2 is SNEGSKA in the germline V gene (reference sequence). The CDR3 loop is CSASSSGGAGVETQYF. The CDR3 DNA is TGCAGTGCTAGTTCTAGCGGGGGGGCCGGGGTGGAGACCCAGTACTTC.

The V gene is TRBV4-1, the J gene TRBJ2-7, with D possibly TRBD1 on 6 matching bases. Germline-derived CDR1 and CDR2 are MGHRA and YSYEKL. The CDR3 is 14 residues long. Deletions cut 3 bases from V and 6 bases from J, with 15 bases between. The CDR3 here is CASSHGTFPPEQYF. As DNA, the CDR3 is TGCGCCAGCAGCCACGGGACATTCCCTCCCGAGCAGTACTTC.

This chain joins TRBV28 and TRBJ2-5; tentative D call: TRBD2 (5 bases). Trimming pared 5 bases from V and 1 base from J, leaving 14 bases between. Germline V lookup: CDR1 MDHEN, CDR2 SYDVKM. The CDR3 contains 15 residues. This CDR3 reads CASSRRWEAQETQYF. CDR3 coding DNA: TGTGCCAGCAGTCGGAGGTGGGAAGCCCAAGAGACCCAGTACTTC.